This record concerns one T cell receptor beta chain sequence. These data are taken from a study of blood T cell repertoires in COVID-19. Study-level information: From the United States, Italy and Spain came samples of acute and convalescent COVID-19. PBMCs, B-cell-depleted T cells, or T cells were the source of the cDNA or gDNA that made up the material.

Study processing details: Amplification from reference gene primers served as the basis for estimated nucleated cell counts. Assay used: immunoSEQ multiplex PCR; TCRdb lists only in-frame clones, some missing. For V, J and clone size, that table is used; D and trimming come from the DNA. Altogether more than 200,000 clones are present, about 86% being singletons, with the ten largest covering under 2.5%. V shed 6 bases and J shed 5 bases, with 17 bases lying between them. Germline assignment: CDR1 SGDLS and CDR2 YYNGEE. There are 14 residues in the CDR3. The chain employs TRBV9 and TRBJ1-2; no firm D call. The receptor's source is a man younger than 45 with active or convalescent COVID-19. The material sequenced was peripheral blood. This chain's CDR3 is CASNLGSGFYGYTF. CDR3 sequence (DNA): TGTGCCAGCAACCTCGGGTCGGGATTTTATGGCTACACCTTC.